This passage covers 14 T cell receptor beta chains from one sample sequenced in a study of regulatory T cells in long-lasting Graves disease. Noted time point: newly diagnosed GD, antithyroid drugs for less than 3 months. Following extraction of RNA from PBMCs, that RNA was used to make the TCR library. With iRepertoire HTBI primers and Arm-PCR of CDR3 regions, TCR beta libraries were built. MiXCR, run by TCRdb on the multiplex PCR reads, gives a single entry per CDR3 protein. The data contain roughly 380,000 distinct CDR3 sequences, around a sixth of them singletons. The sample here was peripheral blood mononuclear cells (PBMCs), taken at new diagnosis, from a patient treated with antithyroid drugs. These receptors were taken from a female donor with Graves disease.

There are many counts of this clonotype. This rearrangement joins TRBV6-1 to TRBJ2-7; tentatively, D is TRBD1 (6 bases). The germline V gene has CDR1 MNHNS and CDR2 SASEGT. The V gene lost 10 bases and the J gene lost 0 bases, with 16 bases spanning the gap. The CDR3 consists of 14 residues. The CDR3 sequence: CATQTPGHSYEQYF. The CDR3 nucleotides read TGTGCCACCCAAACGCCGGGACACTCCTACGAGCAGTACTTC.

This clonotype was counted many times. The chain uses TRBV11-1 and TRBJ1-1, with D unresolved. The CDR3 runs 13 residues. Per germline, CDR1 SGHAT and CDR2 FQDESV (reference sequence). V lost 2 bases and J 1 base, leaving 5 bases between the germline ends. CDR3 loop: CASSLWQNTEAFF. DNA for the CDR3: TGTGCCAGCAGCTTATGGCAGAACACTGAAGCTTTCTTT. The full variable domain, its missing parts supplied by reference TRBV11-1 and TRBJ1-1, is EAEVAQSPRYKITEKSQAVAFWCDPISGHATLYWYRQILGQGPELLVQFQDESVVDDSQLPKDRFSAERLKGVDSTLKIQPAELGDSAMYLCASSLWQNTEAFFGQGTRLTVV.

This clonotype appeared a few times. A much larger clone lies a single base off, so this may be a read error. The chain uses TRBV2 and TRBJ2-3, with D tentatively TRBD1 or TRBD2 (6 bases each). This CDR3 is 15 amino acids long. In germline, CDR1 is SNHLY, CDR2 FYNNEI. The CDR3 sequence: CASSEEGELTDTRYF. CDR3 coding DNA: TGTGCCAGCAGTGAGGAGGGGGAGCTCACAGATACGCGGTATTTT.

This clonotype came up many times. The J gene is TRBJ2-5, the V gene TRBV11-2; tentative D call: TRBD2 (5 bases). The CDR3 covers 16 residues. Trimming removed 4 bases from V and 1 base from J, with 16 bases in between. CDR1 is SGHAT, CDR2 FQNNGV, per germline. The CDR3 coding sequence is TGTGCCAGCAGCTCCTCAAGCGGATTAGGCCAAGAGACCCAGTACTTC. Its protein product is CASSSSSGLGQETQYF.

This clonotype was detected ten times or more. This sequence joins TRBV20-1 and TRBJ2-1; 12 nucleotides match TRBD2. The CDR3 spans 14 residues. V trimming: 6 bases; J trimming: 4 bases; junction bases outside the gene matches: 4. Germline V lookup: CDR1 DFQATT, CDR2 SNEGSKA (reference sequence). CDR3 sequence reads: CSAWTSGTYNEQFF. In nucleotides, the CDR3 is TGCAGTGCCTGGACTAGCGGGACATACAATGAGCAGTTCTTC.

This clonotype came up a few times. The chain links TRBV7-3 to TRBJ2-2, with 13 bases lining up with TRBD2. The CDR3 extends over 17 amino acids. From germline, CDR1 is SGHTA and CDR2 FQGTGA. V dropped 5 bases and J dropped 7; count of bases not matched to a gene: 10. CDR3 protein: CASSPDGLAGELGELFF. The CDR3 DNA reads TGTGCCAGCAGCCCCGACGGACTAGCGGGAGAGCTCGGGGAGCTGTTTTTT. The full variable domain, its missing parts supplied by reference TRBV7-3 and TRBJ2-2, is GAGVSQTPSNKVTEKGKYVELRCDPISGHTALYWYRQSLGQGPEFLIYFQGTGAADDSGLPNDRFFAVRPEGSVSTLKIQRTERGDSAVYLCASSPDGLAGELGELFFGEGSRLTVL.

This clonotype occurred a few times. The chain links TRBV28 to TRBJ1-2; D gene uncertain. The CDR3 has 18 residues. Germline loops: CDR1 MDHEN, CDR2 SYDVKM. Trimming removed 1 base from V and 4 bases from J, with 22 bases in between. The CDR3 is CASSLFLLWARQPYGYTF. In DNA, the CDR3 is TGTGCCAGCAGTTTATTTTTGCTATGGGCTCGCCAGCCCTATGGCTACACCTTC.

This clonotype came up many times. The chain recombines TRBV6-2 or TRBV6-3 with TRBJ2-7, with a weak D call TRBD2 (5 bases). The CDR3 is 13 residues long. V was cut by 6 bases and J by 0 bases, with 9 bases left in between. Germline-derived CDR1 and CDR2 are MNHEY and SVGEGT. DNA for the CDR3: TGTGCCAGCAGGCGGGCAAGCTCCTACGAGCAGTACTTC. Translation gives CASRRASSYEQYF.

This clonotype was observed at least ten times. The genes are TRBV6-2 or TRBV6-3 and TRBJ1-1; 7 bases agree with TRBD1. V was clipped by 8 bases and J by 1 base; unmatched bases: 4. Per the germline V gene, CDR1 is MNHEY and CDR2 is SVGEGT. This CDR3 is 13 amino acids long. CDR3 amino acids: CASPGTANTEAFF. CDR3 nucleotides: TGTGCCAGCCCCGGGACAGCGAACACTGAAGCTTTCTTT.

The chain has TRBV12-5 and TRBJ1-6; D unresolved. The germline V gene encodes CDR1 LGHNT and CDR2 FRNRAP. Trimming cost V 8 bases and J 5 bases, with 10 bases left between them. There are 13 residues in the CDR3. The CDR3 protein is CASRGLDNSPLHF. The CDR3 DNA reads as TGTGCTAGTAGAGGCCTCGATAATTCACCCCTCCACTTT.

V gene TRBV11-2 combines with J gene TRBJ1-1, with D perhaps TRBD1 (6 bases). CDR3 length: 14 amino acids. Trimming took 3 bases from V and 6 from J, leaving 14 bases between them. Germline assignment: CDR1 SGHAT and CDR2 FQNNGV. CDR3 amino acids: CASSFGDTLPEAFF. DNA for the CDR3: TGTGCCAGCAGCTTTGGGGACACTTTACCTGAAGCTTTCTTT. The whole variable domain, filled in from reference TRBV11-2 and TRBJ1-1, reads EAGVAQSPRYKIIEKRQSVAFWCNPISGHATLYWYQQILGQGPKLLIQFQNNGVVDDSQLPKDRFSAERLKGVDSTLKIQPAKLEDSAVYLCASSFGDTLPEAFFGQGTRLTVV.

The table lists this clonotype with many counts. The chain has TRBV9 and TRBJ1-1; 9 bases line up with TRBD1. Germline CDR1 reads SGDLS; CDR2 reads YYNGEE. The V gene end was trimmed by 4 bases and the J gene end by 3 bases; junction bases not matched to a gene: 16. This CDR3 comprises 18 residues. The CDR3 DNA sequence: TGTGCCAGCAGCAAATGGACAGGGGCCCCCAGGGAGGACACTGAAGCTTTCTTT. Translation: CASSKWTGAPREDTEAFF.

The table lists this clonotype with a count of one. This may come from a read error, since a much larger clone is one base off. The V call is TRBV27, the J call TRBJ2-5; D is ambiguous. The DNA end favors TRBJ2-1, so the J call may be wrong. This CDR3 spans 14 amino acids. Germline V lookup: CDR1 MNHEY, CDR2 SMNVEV (reference sequence). The CDR3, as DNA: TGTGCCAGCAGTGACACCGGGCCTCGCAATGAGCAGTTCTTC. It is translated as CASSDTGPRNEQFF.

This clonotype turned up a few times. The gene calls are TRBV10-1 and TRBJ1-3; D possibly corresponds to TRBD1 (5 bases). CDR3 length: 14 residues. V dropped 5 bases and J dropped 3 bases, with 11 bases sitting between them. Germline V gene sequence: CDR1 WNHNN, CDR2 SYGVQD (reference sequence). Here the CDR3 DNA reads TGCGCCAGCAGTCCCGGGACTGGTGGAAACACCATATATTTT. It codes for CASSPGTGGNTIYF.